This entry lists 3 T cell receptor beta chains sequenced from one sample in a study of blood T cell repertoires in COVID-19. Using immunoSEQ multiplex PCR, the repertoire was profiled, and TCRdb retains in-frame clones only, with some absent. The sample holds 100,000 to 150,000 clones, 88% seen once. What was sequenced was peripheral blood. These receptors all come from a woman aged 50 to 60 with active or convalescent COVID-19.

The gene calls are TRBV29-1 and TRBJ2-3; tentative D call: TRBD1 (6 bases). In germline, CDR1 is SQVTM, CDR2 ANQGSEA. V was pared by 3 bases and J by 5 bases, with 15 bases between. The CDR3 contains 14 residues. CDR3 sequence reads: CSVERTQGLDTQYF. The CDR3 region has the DNA TGCAGCGTTGAGCGCACCCAGGGGTTAGATACGCAGTATTTT.

The CDR3 sequence is CASSDGLGPAGKTQYF. The CDR3 nucleotides read TGTGCCAGCAGCGACGGACTAGGCCCAGCGGGGAAGACCCAGTACTTC. The chain combines TRBV6-2 or TRBV6-3 with TRBJ2-5, with 7 bases identical to TRBD2. The CDR3 loop spans 16 amino acids. CDR1 MNHEY and CDR2 SVGEGT come from the germline V gene. Losses at the gene ends were 6 bases for V and 6 bases for J; bases not matched to a gene: 16.

This chain connects TRBV28 to TRBJ2-7; D possibly corresponds to TRBD2 (6 bases). Germline-derived CDR1 and CDR2 are MDHEN and SYDVKM. V dropped 6 bases and J dropped 0 bases, with 15 bases sitting between them. The CDR3 runs 15 residues. CDR3 amino acids: CASSRLTGGSYEQYF. The CDR3 nucleotides read TGTGCCAGCAGCCGTCTAACCGGGGGCTCCTACGAGCAGTACTTC.